These 11 T cell receptor beta chains were all obtained from the same sample, sequenced in a study of T cells in Graves' hyperthyroidism and ophthalmopathy. It was RNA transcripts that yielded the amplified TCR beta CDR3 regions. Initially, a first-round RT-PCR of the TCR CDR3 employed the HTBI primer set. MiXCR was run by TCRdb on the multiplex PCR reads, yielding one entry per CDR3 protein. Altogether about 580,000 distinct CDR3 sequences are present, around 45% being singletons, with the ten largest covering around 7.7%. The sequenced material came from peripheral blood or thyroid tissue (not recorded which). These TCRs come from a woman in her late teens or twenties with Graves' hyperthyroidism.

V usage is TRBV20-1 and J usage is TRBJ2-7; the D is unclear. The germline gives CDR1 DFQATT, CDR2 SNEGSKA (reference sequence). The CDR3 extends over 13 amino acids. V was pared by 0 bases and J by 0 bases, with 6 bases between. The CDR3 here is CSARENSSYEQYF. CDR3 DNA sequence: TGCAGTGCTAGAGAAAATAGCTCCTACGAGCAGTACTTC.

This clonotype occurred many times. The V gene is TRBV3-1, the J gene TRBJ1-3, with 8 bases lining up with TRBD1. CDR3 length equals 14 residues. Per germline, CDR1 LGHDT and CDR2 YNNKEL (reference sequence). The V segment lost 3 bases and the J segment 4 bases; nucleotides outside the gene matches: 2. The DNA for the CDR3 is TGTGCCAGCAGCCAGGGGACAGGCGGAAACACCATATATTTT. Translation gives CASSQGTGGNTIYF.

This chain links TRBV11-1 with TRBJ1-2; TRBD1 matches at 7 bases. The germline gives CDR1 SGHAT, CDR2 FQDESV (reference sequence). The CDR3 contains 14 residues. V shed 4 bases and J 5 bases; nucleotides not matched to a gene: 7. CDR3 loop: CASSSQGTVYGYTF. DNA for the CDR3: TGTGCCAGCAGCTCGCAGGGGACAGTGTATGGCTACACCTTC.

This clonotype was counted at least ten times. J is TRBJ1-4 and V is TRBV12-3 or TRBV12-4; D is undetermined. V was pared by 5 bases and J by 5 bases, with 0 bases between. This CDR3 is 10 amino acids long. CDR3 DNA: TGTGCCAGCAGTAATGAAAAACTGTTTTTT. Protein: CASSNEKLFF.

This clonotype was observed many times. The rearrangement uses TRBV7-2 and TRBJ2-7, with 7 positions matching TRBD2. CDR3 size: 14 residues. The germline gives CDR1 SGHTA, CDR2 FQGNSA. Unmatched junction bases numbered 2, after V lost 1 base and J lost 2 bases. This CDR3 is CASSLGGLAYEQYF. The CDR3 bases are TGTGCCAGCAGCTTAGGTGGACTAGCCTACGAGCAGTACTTC.

This clonotype was recorded at least ten times. The chain couples TRBV7-2 to TRBJ2-5; D may be TRBD2 (6 bases). The V end lost 5 bases, the J end lost 4 bases, and 17 bases lay between the germline ends. This CDR3 comprises 15 residues. The V gene's germline CDR1 is SGHTA and CDR2 FQGNSA. The CDR3 here is CASSPRGPAGETQYF. DNA for the CDR3: TGTGCCAGCAGCCCGAGAGGTCCAGCGGGAGAGACCCAGTACTTC.

The rearrangement joins TRBV12-3 or TRBV12-4 to TRBJ2-7; the D is unclear. TRBJ2-1 matches the DNA end more closely, so the J call is doubtful. The CDR3 consists of 12 residues. The DNA of the CDR3 is TGTGCCAGCTCCGAGGTTCTGGGTGAGCAGTTCTTC. Protein: CASSEVLGEQFF.

This clonotype was seen only a few times. This chain uses TRBV15 with TRBJ1-1; 7 nucleotides match TRBD1. Germline V gene sequence: CDR1 LNHNV, CDR2 YYDKDF (reference sequence). V was clipped by 10 bases and J by 6 bases; unmatched bases: 11. The CDR3 loop spans 13 amino acids. This CDR3 is CAIEDRVSPEAFF. The CDR3 nucleotides are TGTGCCATCGAAGACAGGGTGAGCCCTGAAGCTTTCTTT.

The chain couples TRBV2 to TRBJ2-3, with unresolved D. V was cut by 5 bases and J by 1 base, with 13 bases left in between. This CDR3 has 15 amino acids. Looked up from germline, CDR1 is SNHLY and CDR2 is FYNNEI. In nucleotides, the CDR3 is TGTGCCAGCAGTAGCTCGCAGGTGGGCACAGATACGCAGTATTTT. Translated: CASSSSQVGTDTQYF.

The V call is TRBV7-9, the J call TRBJ1-1; 9 bases align to TRBD1. The CDR3 covers 15 residues. Germline CDR1 and CDR2: SEHNR and FQNEAQ (reference sequence). The ends lost 5 bases at V and 6 bases at J; junction bases unmatched: 10. As DNA, the CDR3 is TGTGCCAGCAGCCACCGGGACAGGGTGAGCCCTGAAGCTTTCTTT. Amino acids: CASSHRDRVSPEAFF.

The J gene is TRBJ1-5, the V gene TRBV10-3, with TRBD1 matching 8 bases. The germline gives CDR1 ENHRY, CDR2 SYGVKD. The CDR3 is 14 residues long. V shed 6 bases, J shed 7 bases, and the junction held 8 bases outside the gene matches. CDR3 sequence: CAIRGQGALQPQHF. In nucleotides, the CDR3 is TGTGCCATCAGAGGACAGGGTGCGTTACAGCCCCAGCATTTT.